The next 8 T cell receptor beta chains were all read from a single sample in a study of CD8+CD57+ T cells in acquired aplastic anemia. Genomic DNA provided the template from which TCR beta VDJ and CDR3 profiles were obtained. TCRdb ran MiXCR on the reads and lists one entry per CDR3 protein. In the table there are 150,000 to 180,000 distinct CDR3 sequences, approximately 52% of which are singletons. Sequencing involved patients with CD8+CD57+ cell expansion previously shown by flow cytometry. Sequenced sample: sorted CD4+, CD8+, or CD8+CD57+ T cells (not recorded which) from PBMCs. The receptor source for this set is a human donor with aplastic anemia.

J is TRBJ1-1 and V is TRBV10-3; no definite D call. With 3 bases removed from V and 4 bases from J, the gap between germline ends came to 9 bases. The germline V gene encodes CDR1 ENHRY and CDR2 SYGVKD. The CDR3 extends over 13 amino acids. CDR3 sequence reads: CAISDGGGTEAFF. In DNA form, the CDR3 reads TGTGCCATCAGTGATGGAGGCGGCACTGAAGCTTTCTTT.

The chain couples TRBV11-1 to TRBJ2-2; TRBD2 matches 7 bases. The V segment lost 8 bases and the J segment 7 bases; nucleotides outside the gene matches: 28. Germline assignment: CDR1 SGHAT and CDR2 FQDESV (reference sequence). CDR3 length: 20 amino acids. CDR3 nucleotide sequence: TGTGCCAGCTTTCCCCCCCCCTCGCGGGGGAGCACTCCGGTCGGCGGGGAGCTGTTTTTT. Translation gives CASFPPPSRGSTPVGGELFF.

The chain links TRBV11-2 to TRBJ2-7; D is unclear. V shed 4 bases and J shed 7 bases, with 14 bases lying between them. Germline values: CDR1 SGHAT, CDR2 FQNNGV. CDR3 length equals 13 residues. The CDR3 DNA reads as TGTGCCAGCAGCTACCGCAACCTTCAGGAGCAGTACTTC. It encodes CASSYRNLQEQYF.

The chain has TRBV15 and TRBJ2-1; possible D gene TRBD2, 5 bases. The germline V gene has CDR1 LNHNV and CDR2 YYDKDF (reference sequence). The CDR3 sequence is 15 residues long. V was trimmed by 1 base and J by 7 bases, leaving 14 bases between them. The CDR3 DNA is TGTGCCACCAGCAGAGCGGGTAGCGACGGGAATGAGCAGTTCTTC. Amino acids: CATSRAGSDGNEQFF. Complete variable domain (other parts from reference TRBV15 and TRBJ2-1): DAMVIQNPRYQVTQFGKPVTLSCSQTLNHNVMYWYQQKSSQAPKLLFHYYDKDFNNEADTPDNFQSRRPNTSFCFLDIRSPGLGDTAMYLCATSRAGSDGNEQFFGPGTRLTVL.

CDR3 region: CATSVHGRGKLFF. The CDR3 DNA reads TGTGCCACCAGTGTTCACGGGAGGGGAAAACTGTTTTTT. The chain recombines TRBV24-1 with TRBJ1-4; D may be TRBD1 (5 bases). The germline V gene encodes CDR1 KGHDR and CDR2 SFDVKD. V was pared by 5 bases and J by 10 bases, with 13 bases between. There are 13 residues in the CDR3.

DNA of the CDR3: TGCGCCAGCAGCGCGTACAGGGGGCCTAATGAAAAACTGTTTTTT. Its protein product is CASSAYRGPNEKLFF. The chain employs TRBV5-1 and TRBJ1-4; 9 bases are shared with TRBD1. The junction had 4 bases not matched to a gene; V was cut back by 4 bases and J by 3 bases. The CDR3 covers 15 residues. The germline V gene has CDR1 SGHRS and CDR2 YFSETQ.

The chain combines TRBV19 with TRBJ2-7, with 10 bases fitting TRBD1. V shed 5 bases, J shed 7 bases, and the junction held 5 bases outside the gene matches. CDR1 is LNHDA, CDR2 SQIVND, per germline (reference sequence). The CDR3 has 13 residues. The CDR3 DNA is TGTGCCAGTAGTTCCGGGACAGGGGAGGAGCAGTACTTC. Residues: CASSSGTGEEQYF.

The rearrangement joins TRBV7-2 to TRBJ2-1; D not certain. CDR3 size: 10 residues. The germline V gene encodes CDR1 SGHTA and CDR2 FQGNSA. V dropped 6 bases and J dropped 7 bases, with 4 bases sitting between them. CDR3 sequence: CASRGNEQFF. The CDR3 nucleotides are TGTGCCAGCAGAGGGAATGAGCAGTTCTTC. The variable domain in full, completed from reference TRBV7-2 and TRBJ2-1, reads GAGVSQSPSNKVTEKGKDVELRCDPISGHTALYWYRQSLGQGLEFLIYFQGNSAPDKSGLPSDRFSAERTGGSVSTLTIQRTQQEDSAVYLCASRGNEQFFGPGTRLTVL.